The 15 T cell receptor beta chains below all came from one sample that was sequenced in a study of OX40 agonist ivuxolimab in advanced cancers. TCRdb keeps only in-frame clones here, not all; method: immunoSEQ multiplex PCR. The sample holds some 68,000 clones, about 80% seen once. The sample here was CD4+ or CD8+ T cells sorted from blood, taken in a trial of the OX40 agonist ivuxolimab. These receptors originate from an adult with an advanced solid tumor such as melanoma, head and neck, liver or kidney cancer.

This clone was counted once. The V and J genes are TRBV6-6 and TRBJ1-5; the match to TRBD1 covers 9 bases. Trimming cost V 4 bases and J 6 bases; bases outside gene matches: 10. This CDR3 region has 16 residues. Per germline, CDR1 MNHNY and CDR2 SVGAGI (reference sequence). CDR3 protein: CASSSGTGPRGQPQHF. In DNA form, the CDR3 reads TGTGCCAGCAGTTCCGGGACAGGGCCCAGGGGTCAGCCCCAGCATTTT.

V is TRBV28 and J is TRBJ1-5; 7 bases align to TRBD1. This CDR3 comprises 16 residues. CDR1 is MDHEN and CDR2 is SYDVKM in the germline V gene. Unmatched junction bases numbered 9, after V lost 5 bases and J lost 2 bases. The CDR3 DNA is TGTGCCAGCAGTCGGTACCAGGGGGGGGGCAATCAGCCCCAGCATTTT. Its translation is CASSRYQGGGNQPQHF.

This rearrangement joins TRBV28 to TRBJ1-2, with D perhaps TRBD1 (5 bases). V was clipped by 5 bases and J by 8 bases, with 21 bases between them. The CDR3 consists of 15 residues. Germline loops: CDR1 MDHEN, CDR2 SYDVKM. In nucleotides, the CDR3 is TGTGCCAGCAGTACGTCCACAGGCCTCGCTAGGGGCTACACCTTC. It translates to CASSTSTGLARGYTF.

This chain uses TRBV30 with TRBJ1-3, with D unclear. The CDR3 sequence is 14 residues long. With 4 bases removed from V and 0 bases from J, the gap between germline ends came to 10 bases. Germline loops: CDR1 GTSNPN, CDR2 SVGIG (reference sequence). In nucleotides, the CDR3 is TGTGCCTGGAACCGGCGTAGCTCTGGAAACACCATATATTTT. Its translation: CAWNRRSSGNTIYF.

This chain uses TRBV10-1 with TRBJ1-1; D is uncertain. V was pared by 6 bases and J by 3 bases, with 8 bases between. Per germline, CDR1 WNHNN and CDR2 SYGVQD (reference sequence). The CDR3 spans 12 residues. The CDR3 nucleotides read TGCGCCAGCAGCGGACCATACACTGAAGCTTTCTTT. Amino acid sequence: CASSGPYTEAFF.

V and J are TRBV6-5 and TRBJ2-3, with 9 positions matching TRBD1. The CDR3 covers 13 residues. The germline V gene encodes CDR1 MNHEY and CDR2 SVGAGI. Trimming removed 7 bases from V and 5 bases from J; junction bases left unmatched: 4. The CDR3 region is CASKRTGEDTQYF. CDR3 sequence (DNA): TGTGCCAGCAAGCGGACAGGGGAAGATACGCAGTATTTT.

This clone occurred a few times. This chain connects TRBV6-4 to TRBJ1-2, with TRBD1 identical over 7 bases. Germline trimming cut 4 bases from V and 4 bases from J; bases unmatched to any gene: 9. Looked up from germline, CDR1 is MRHNA and CDR2 is SNTAGT. This CDR3 has 15 residues. DNA of the CDR3: TGTGCCAGCAGTGCGAGTATGGGGGACAGCTATGGCTACACCTTC. It is translated as CASSASMGDSYGYTF.

This chain connects TRBV30 to TRBJ2-7; D uncertain. CDR1 and CDR2 (germline): GTSNPN, SVGIG (reference sequence). This CDR3 contains 12 residues. The V end was cut by 0 bases, the J end by 3 bases, with 6 bases between. The DNA of the CDR3 is TGTGCCTGGAGTGTTGGTAGCTACGAGCAGTACTTC. Its translation: CAWSVGSYEQYF.

The genes are TRBV10-2 and TRBJ1-5, with D possibly TRBD1 on 5 matching bases. Germline loops: CDR1 WSHSY, CDR2 SAAADI. The CDR3 consists of 13 residues. Trimming removed 6 bases from V and 5 bases from J, with 11 bases in between. The CDR3 bases are TGCGCCAGCAGCTTCGGGACCGATCAGCCCCAGCATTTT. This sequence encodes CASSFGTDQPQHF.

The chain couples TRBV12-5 to TRBJ1-4; D unresolved. Trimming took off 2 bases at V and 4 bases at J, with 8 bases between the two ends. Germline V CDR1 and CDR2: LGHNT, FRNRAP. This CDR3 region has 14 residues. The CDR3 DNA sequence: TGTGCTAGTGGTTTGTGGGGAATTAATGAAAAACTGTTTTTT. This codes for CASGLWGINEKLFF.

This chain links TRBV13 with TRBJ1-1; D possibly corresponds to TRBD1 (6 bases). Germline V CDR1 and CDR2: PRHDT, FYEKMQ (reference sequence). CDR3 size: 15 residues. V was shortened by 5 bases and J by 0 bases, with 13 bases between the two germline ends. The chain's CDR3 is CASSSRGGMNTEAFF. The CDR3, as DNA: TGTGCCAGCAGCAGCAGGGGTGGGATGAACACTGAAGCTTTCTTT.

In this sample, this clone turned up a few times. This chain uses TRBV19 with TRBJ1-6, with TRBD1 as a possible D gene (6 bases). Germline lookup yields CDR1 LNHDA and CDR2 SQIVND (reference sequence). The CDR3 sequence is 14 residues long. Trimming cost V 4 bases and J 8 bases, with 12 bases left between them. CDR3 loop: CASSTTGSDSPLHF. The CDR3 DNA sequence: TGTGCCAGTAGTACAACAGGGTCAGATTCACCCCTCCACTTT. The whole variable domain, remainder taken from reference TRBV19 and TRBJ1-6, is DGGITQSPKYLFRKEGQNVTLSCEQNLNHDAMYWYRQDPGQGLRLIYYSQIVNDFQKGDIAEGYSVSREKKESFPLTVTSAQKNPTAFYLCASSTTGSDSPLHFGNGTRLTVT.

V is TRBV5-6 and J is TRBJ2-1; 9 bases align to TRBD2. Germline V gives CDR1 SGHDT, CDR2 YYEEEE. The CDR3 contains 17 residues. V lost 0 bases to trimming and J lost 9 bases; unmatched junction nucleotides: 13. CDR3 in amino acids: CASSLEGFSGGNGEQFF. The CDR3 DNA sequence: TGTGCCAGCAGCTTGGAGGGTTTTAGCGGGGGTAATGGTGAGCAGTTCTTC.

The chain recombines TRBV11-3 with TRBJ2-5, with TRBD2 identical over 8 bases. The germline CDR1 and CDR2 sequences are SGHNT and YENEEA. V shed 4 bases and J 1 base; nucleotides not matched to a gene: 2. CDR3 length: 14 amino acids. In DNA, the CDR3 is TGTGCCAGCAGCTCCGGGGGGGTCCAAGAGACCCAGTACTTC. This translates into CASSSGGVQETQYF.

The chain carries TRBV19 and TRBJ1-5, with TRBD1 matching 8 bases. The germline gives CDR1 LNHDA, CDR2 SQIVND (reference sequence). After removal of 7 bases from V and 3 bases from J, the junction contained 8 bases not matched to a gene. The CDR3 runs 15 residues. The CDR3 here is CASNQDRVYNQPQHF. For the CDR3, the DNA is TGTGCCAGTAACCAGGACAGGGTTTACAATCAGCCCCAGCATTTT.